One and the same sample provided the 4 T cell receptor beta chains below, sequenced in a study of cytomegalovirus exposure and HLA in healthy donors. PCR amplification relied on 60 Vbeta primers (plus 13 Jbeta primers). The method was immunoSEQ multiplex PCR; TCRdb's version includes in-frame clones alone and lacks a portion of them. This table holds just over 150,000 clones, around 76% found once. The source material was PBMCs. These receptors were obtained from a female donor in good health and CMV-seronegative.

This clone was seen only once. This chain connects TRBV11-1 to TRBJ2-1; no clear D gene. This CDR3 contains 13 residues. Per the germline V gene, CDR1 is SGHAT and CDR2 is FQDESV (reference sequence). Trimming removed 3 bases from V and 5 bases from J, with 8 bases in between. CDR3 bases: TGTGCCAGCAGCTTGGGCAATCACAATGAGCAGTTCTTC. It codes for CASSLGNHNEQFF. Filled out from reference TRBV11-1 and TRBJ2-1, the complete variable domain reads EAEVAQSPRYKITEKSQAVAFWCDPISGHATLYWYRQILGQGPELLVQFQDESVVDDSQLPKDRFSAERLKGVDSTLKIQPAELGDSAMYLCASSLGNHNEQFFGPGTRLTVL.

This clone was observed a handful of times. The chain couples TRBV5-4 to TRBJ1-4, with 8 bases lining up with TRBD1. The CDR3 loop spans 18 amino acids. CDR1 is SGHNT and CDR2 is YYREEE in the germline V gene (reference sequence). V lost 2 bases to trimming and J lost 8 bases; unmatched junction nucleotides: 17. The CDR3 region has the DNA TGTGCCAGCAGCTTCGCCAATTCAGGGGGCTCGTCCGGGGAAAAACTGTTTTTT. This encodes CASSFANSGGSSGEKLFF.

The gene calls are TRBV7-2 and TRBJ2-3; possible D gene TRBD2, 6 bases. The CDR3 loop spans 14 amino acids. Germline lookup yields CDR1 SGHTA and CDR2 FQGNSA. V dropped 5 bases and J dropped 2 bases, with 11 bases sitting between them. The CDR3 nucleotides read TGTGCCAGCAGCCGGGAGCCCAACACAGATACGCAGTATTTT. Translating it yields CASSREPNTDTQYF.

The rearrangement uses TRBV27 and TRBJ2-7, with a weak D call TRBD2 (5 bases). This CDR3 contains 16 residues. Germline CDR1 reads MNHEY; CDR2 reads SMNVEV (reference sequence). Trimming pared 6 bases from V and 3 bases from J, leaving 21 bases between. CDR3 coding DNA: TGTGCCAGCAGCCATGCGCGGCGTTCTGCGGGCTACGAGCAGTACTTC. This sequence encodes CASSHARRSAGYEQYF.